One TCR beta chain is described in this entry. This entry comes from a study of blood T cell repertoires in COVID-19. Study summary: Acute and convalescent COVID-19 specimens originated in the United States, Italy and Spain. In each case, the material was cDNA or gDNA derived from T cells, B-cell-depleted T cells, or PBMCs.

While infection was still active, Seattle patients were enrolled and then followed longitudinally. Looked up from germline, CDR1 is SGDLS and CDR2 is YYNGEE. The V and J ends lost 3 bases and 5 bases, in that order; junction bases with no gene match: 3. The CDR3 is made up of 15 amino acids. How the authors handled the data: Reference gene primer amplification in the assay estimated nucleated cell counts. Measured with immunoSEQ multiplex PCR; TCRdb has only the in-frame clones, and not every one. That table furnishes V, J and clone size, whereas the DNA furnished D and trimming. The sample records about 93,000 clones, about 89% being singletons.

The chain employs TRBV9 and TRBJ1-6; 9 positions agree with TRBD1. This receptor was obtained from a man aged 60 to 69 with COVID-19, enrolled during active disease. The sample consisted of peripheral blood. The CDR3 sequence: CASSDRTGDNSPLHF. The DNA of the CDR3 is TGTGCCAGCAGCGACCGGACAGGGGATAATTCACCCCTCCACTTT.